The clone carrying this T cell receptor beta chain was found once. This sample is part of a study of blood T cell repertoires in COVID-19. The wider study: COVID-19 samples, acute and convalescent, were from the United States, Italy and Spain. Sources were T cells, B-cell-depleted T cells, or PBMCs; the material itself was cDNA or gDNA.

Looked up from germline, CDR1 is KGHSH and CDR2 is LQKENI. Trimming cost V 3 bases and J 6 bases, with 12 bases left between them. The CDR3 has 14 residues. Methods used by the authors: From reference gene primer amplification, estimates of nucleated cell counts were derived. The method was immunoSEQ multiplex PCR; TCRdb's version includes in-frame clones alone and lacks a portion of them. The V and J calls and clone size are taken from that table; D and trimming were inferred from the DNA. The data show fewer than 400,000 clones, with about 83% seen just once and roughly 3% held by the top ten. The chain links TRBV18 to TRBJ1-5; the D is unclear. The specimen was peripheral blood. The source of this sequence is a man younger than 40 with active or convalescent COVID-19. The CDR3 nucleotides read TGTGCCAGCTCACCGAACCCAAGAGGTCAGCCCCAGCATTTT. Amino acid sequence: CASSPNPRGQPQHF.